Below, 21 T cell receptor beta chains from the same sample are listed, as sequenced in a study of blood T cell repertoires in COVID-19. Clones were read by immunoSEQ multiplex PCR, and TCRdb kept only the in-frame ones, dropping some. The table has 27,000 or so clones, roughly 82% seen once; the top ten hold under 2%. Sequencing input: peripheral blood. These receptors were obtained from an older man with active or convalescent COVID-19.

The chain carries TRBV11-2 and TRBJ1-6; TRBD1 matches 8 bases. Germline V gives CDR1 SGHAT, CDR2 FQNNGV. The CDR3 contains 16 residues. Unmatched junction bases numbered 12, after V lost 5 bases and J lost 9 bases. The CDR3 is CASSAATGELGSPLHF. The CDR3 DNA is TGTGCCAGCAGCGCCGCGACAGGGGAACTAGGTTCACCCCTCCACTTT.

This clone was counted a single time. The chain uses TRBV6-1 and TRBJ2-1; D perhaps matches TRBD2 (6 bases). V was shortened by 2 bases and J by 2 bases, with 10 bases between the two germline ends. In germline, CDR1 is MNHNS, CDR2 SASEGT. The CDR3 has 15 residues. The CDR3 DNA sequence: TGTGCCAGCAGTGAATTGGGACTCGCCTACAATGAGCAGTTCTTC. Translation: CASSELGLAYNEQFF.

The V gene is TRBV9, the J gene TRBJ2-5; TRBD2 matches 13 bases. The V and J ends lost 2 bases and 3 bases, in that order; junction bases with no gene match: 1. The CDR3 is 15 amino acids. Germline V gene lookup returns CDR1 SGDLS and CDR2 YYNGEE. The CDR3 region is CASSVGTSGEETQYF. CDR3 coding DNA: TGTGCCAGCAGCGTCGGGACTAGCGGGGAAGAGACCCAGTACTTC.

This chain connects TRBV28 to TRBJ1-2; the D is unclear. The ends were cut back, 3 bases at V and 8 bases at J, with 10 bases in the middle. This CDR3 is built from 12 residues. Germline V gene sequence: CDR1 MDHEN, CDR2 SYDVKM. For the CDR3, the DNA is TGTGCCAGCAGTTTCGGCAGGAACGGCTACACCTTC. It codes for CASSFGRNGYTF.

This chain joins TRBV4-2 and TRBJ2-5, with TRBD2 matching 14 bases. Germline-derived CDR1 and CDR2 are LGHNA and YNFKEQ. With V trimmed by 6 bases and J by 2 bases, 8 bases remained unmatched. CDR3 length equals 17 residues. As DNA, the CDR3 is TGTGCCAGCAGTCGACTAGCGGGGGGGTCGGGGCAAGAGACCCAGTACTTC. Protein sequence: CASSRLAGGSGQETQYF.

The CDR3 spells CASSPGTGPNYGYTF. The CDR3 DNA is TGTGCCAGCAGCCCCGGGACAGGGCCTAACTATGGCTACACCTTC. The chain has TRBV9 and TRBJ1-2; TRBD1 matches 9 bases. Per the germline V gene, CDR1 is SGDLS and CDR2 is YYNGEE. The CDR3 runs to 15 residues. After removal of 4 bases from V and 0 bases from J, the junction contained 4 bases not matched to a gene.

This rearrangement joins TRBV9 to TRBJ2-1, with TRBD2 identical over 7 bases. Germline values: CDR1 SGDLS, CDR2 YYNGEE. After removal of 0 bases from V and 6 bases from J, the junction contained 15 bases not matched to a gene. The CDR3 covers 18 residues. CDR3 DNA sequence: TGTGCCAGCAGCGTAGTTGCCCCAGGATGGGAGGGCATCAATGAGCAGTTCTTC. Amino acid sequence: CASSVVAPGWEGINEQFF.

In DNA form, the CDR3 reads TGTGCCACCAGCAGAGATGTGGCGGGTGGCACAGATACGCAGTATTTT. Protein sequence: CATSRDVAGGTDTQYF. The genes are TRBV15 and TRBJ2-3; weak D call: TRBD2 (5 bases). Germline-derived CDR1 and CDR2 are LNHNV and YYDKDF (reference sequence). With 0 bases removed from V and 1 base from J, the gap between germline ends came to 11 bases. The CDR3 is made up of 16 amino acids.

The chain uses TRBV24-1 and TRBJ2-5; D uncertain. CDR3 length equals 16 residues. Germline-derived CDR1 and CDR2 are KGHDR and SFDVKD. V was shortened by 5 bases and J by 5 bases, with 20 bases between the two germline ends. DNA of the CDR3: TGTGCCACCAGTGCCTCAACGCAGGCGTCCAGGGAGACCCAGTACTTC. Translation: CATSASTQASRETQYF.

V usage is TRBV6-5 and J usage is TRBJ1-1; D perhaps matches TRBD1 (5 bases). There are 14 residues in the CDR3. Trimming left V 8 bases short and J 1 base short, with 14 bases between. Germline assignment: CDR1 MNHEY and CDR2 SVGAGI. DNA for the CDR3: TGTGCCAGCGGCGCCACAGGCCCGAACACTGAAGCTTTCTTT. Residues: CASGATGPNTEAFF.

The chain recombines TRBV29-1 with TRBJ2-1; 10 bases are a match to TRBD2. The CDR3 is 13 amino acids. The V segment lost 5 bases and the J segment 6 bases; nucleotides outside the gene matches: 4. From germline, CDR1 is SQVTM and CDR2 ANQGSEA. The CDR3 coding sequence is TGCAGCGTTAGCGGGAGGGCCTCCAATGAGCAGTTCTTC. Translation gives CSVSGRASNEQFF.

The rearrangement uses TRBV2 and TRBJ2-7; 8 nucleotides line up with TRBD2. Germline CDR1 is SNHLY and CDR2 is FYNNEI. After removal of 0 bases from V and 0 bases from J, the junction contained 10 bases not matched to a gene. This CDR3 spans 18 amino acids. The chain's CDR3 is CASSEAIPGGTSSYEQYF. The CDR3 coding sequence is TGTGCCAGCAGTGAAGCGATCCCGGGGGGGACCAGCTCCTACGAGCAGTACTTC.

This sequence joins TRBV7-9 and TRBJ1-1; TRBD1 matches at 9 bases. The germline V gene has CDR1 SEHNR and CDR2 FQNEAQ (reference sequence). The CDR3 consists of 19 residues. Trimming took 2 bases from V and 4 from J; bases not matched to a gene: 17. CDR3 sequence: CASSLPRGGGTGSATEAFF. The CDR3 nucleotides are TGTGCCAGCAGCTTACCTAGAGGGGGTGGGACAGGGAGTGCCACTGAAGCTTTCTTT.

The chain employs TRBV24-1 and TRBJ2-1; no definite D call. V dropped 6 bases and J dropped 0 bases, with 11 bases sitting between them. This CDR3 is 15 amino acids long. CDR1 is KGHDR and CDR2 is SFDVKD in the germline V gene. Here the CDR3 DNA reads TGTGCCACCAGTCACTCGATTCCCTCCTACAATGAGCAGTTCTTC. Its translation is CATSHSIPSYNEQFF.

The V call is TRBV5-1, the J call TRBJ2-5; a weak D match, TRBD1 (6 bases). The germline gives CDR1 SGHRS, CDR2 YFSETQ. The CDR3 sequence is 14 residues long. Between the trimmed V and J ends, which lost 4 bases and 5 bases, there was a span of 15 bases. CDR3 coding DNA: TGCGCCAGCAGCCCACCTGGGGGCCTGGAGACCCAGTACTTC. Amino acids: CASSPPGGLETQYF.

This clone ranks as medium-sized. This chain connects TRBV7-9 to TRBJ1-1; D is possibly TRBD1 (5 bases). The CDR3 covers 14 residues. With 5 bases removed from V and 4 bases from J, the gap between germline ends came to 14 bases. Germline CDR1 and CDR2: SEHNR and FQNEAQ (reference sequence). Here the CDR3 DNA reads TGTGCCAGCAGCACCGAAGGGGTGGGCACTGAAGCTTTCTTT. This sequence encodes CASSTEGVGTEAFF.

The chain carries TRBV5-1 and TRBJ2-2; D is possibly TRBD2 (6 bases). Germline V gene sequence: CDR1 SGHRS, CDR2 YFSETQ. This CDR3 comprises 16 residues. The V and J ends lost 4 bases and 0 bases respectively, with 13 bases between them. The CDR3 reads CASSPGGGANTGELFF. Written as DNA, the CDR3 is TGCGCCAGCAGCCCCGGAGGAGGGGCGAACACCGGGGAGCTGTTTTTT.

The chain links TRBV9 to TRBJ2-7; D unresolved. CDR1 is SGDLS and CDR2 is YYNGEE in the germline V gene. V was trimmed by 0 bases and J by 7 bases, leaving 5 bases between them. There are 11 residues in the CDR3. The CDR3 here is CASSVGAEQYF. Here the CDR3 DNA reads TGTGCCAGCAGCGTAGGAGCTGAGCAGTACTTC.

The rearrangement links TRBV11-3 to TRBJ2-5; 9 bases line up with TRBD1. Losses at the gene ends were 5 bases for V and 5 bases for J; bases not matched to a gene: 3. The CDR3 totals 13 residues. The V gene's germline CDR1 is SGHNT and CDR2 YENEEA. DNA of the CDR3: TGTGCCAGCAGCGTCGACAGGGGGGAGACCCAGTACTTC. It codes for CASSVDRGETQYF.

The chain has TRBV19 and TRBJ1-2; 10 bases fit TRBD1. V dropped 3 bases and J dropped 3; count of bases not matched to a gene: 4. There are 15 residues in the CDR3. From germline, CDR1 is LNHDA and CDR2 SQIVND (reference sequence). DNA of the CDR3: TGTGCCAGTAGTATGGACAGGGGGACTTACTATGGCTACACCTTC. Protein: CASSMDRGTYYGYTF.

This chain connects TRBV11-2 to TRBJ1-1, with D maybe TRBD1 (5 bases). This CDR3 spans 14 amino acids. Between the trimmed V and J ends, which lost 4 bases and 3 bases, there was a span of 12 bases. CDR1 is SGHAT and CDR2 is FQNNGV in the germline V gene. As DNA, the CDR3 is TGTGCCAGCAGCTCGCAGGGAACGTACACTGAAGCTTTCTTT. Its translation is CASSSQGTYTEAFF.